This TCR beta chain originates from a study of T cells in Graves' hyperthyroidism and ophthalmopathy. At the level of the study: Before any treatment, at initial diagnosis, peripheral blood was collected.

Amplified TCR beta CDR3 regions came from RNA transcripts. HTBI primers drove first-round RT-PCR of the TCR CDR3. TCRdb reprocessed the multiplex PCR reads via MiXCR and lists one record per CDR3 protein. Among hundreds of thousands of distinct CDR3 sequences listed, 38% were seen once. Patients counted as stable if ophthalmopathy did not develop within 18 months. CDR1 MNHNS and CDR2 SASEGT come from the germline V gene. Trimming stripped 5 bases from V and 4 bases from J, with 14 bases between. The CDR3 covers 15 residues. This TCR derives from a man younger than 35 with Graves' hyperthyroidism. The specimen was blood. The chain employs TRBV6-1 and TRBJ2-2; D is ambiguous. CDR3 residues: CASSLRPRGTGELFF. The CDR3 bases are TGTGCCAGCAGTCTCCGTCCACGAGGCACCGGGGAGCTGTTTTTT.